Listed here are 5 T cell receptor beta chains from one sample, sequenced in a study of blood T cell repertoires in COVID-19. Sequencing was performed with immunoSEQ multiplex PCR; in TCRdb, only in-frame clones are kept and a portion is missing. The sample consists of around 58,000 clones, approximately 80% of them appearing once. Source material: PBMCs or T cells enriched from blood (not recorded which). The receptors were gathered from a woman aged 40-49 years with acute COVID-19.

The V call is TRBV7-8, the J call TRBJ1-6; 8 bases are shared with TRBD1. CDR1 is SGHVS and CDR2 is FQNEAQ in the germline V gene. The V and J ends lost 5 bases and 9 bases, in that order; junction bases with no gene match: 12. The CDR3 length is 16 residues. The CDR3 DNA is TGTGCCAGCAGCAACAGTCCAGGGGGCGGTGGTTCACCCCTCCACTTT. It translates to CASSNSPGGGGSPLHF.

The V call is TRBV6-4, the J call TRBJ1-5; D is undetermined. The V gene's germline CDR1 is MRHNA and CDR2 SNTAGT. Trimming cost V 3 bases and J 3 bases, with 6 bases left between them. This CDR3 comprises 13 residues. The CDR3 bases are TGTGCCAGCAGTGATGGAGACAATCAGCCCCAGCATTTT. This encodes CASSDGDNQPQHF.

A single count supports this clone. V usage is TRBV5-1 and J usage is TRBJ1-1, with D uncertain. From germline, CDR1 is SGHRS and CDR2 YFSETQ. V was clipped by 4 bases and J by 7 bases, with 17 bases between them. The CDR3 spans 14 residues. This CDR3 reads CASSTPVVGSEAFF. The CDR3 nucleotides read TGCGCCAGCAGCACCCCGGTGGTGGGCAGTGAAGCTTTCTTT.

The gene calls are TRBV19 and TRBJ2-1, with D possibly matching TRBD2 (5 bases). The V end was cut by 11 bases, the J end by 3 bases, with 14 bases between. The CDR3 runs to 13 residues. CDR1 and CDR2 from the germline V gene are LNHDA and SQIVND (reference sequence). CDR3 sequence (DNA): TGTGCCTCCTCAGCGGATTACTACAATGAGCAGTTCTTC. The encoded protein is CASSADYYNEQFF.

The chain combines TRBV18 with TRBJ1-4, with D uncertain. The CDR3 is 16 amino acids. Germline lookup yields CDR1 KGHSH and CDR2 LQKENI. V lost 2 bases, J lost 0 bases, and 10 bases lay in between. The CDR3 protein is CASSPSGSATNEKLFF. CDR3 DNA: TGTGCCAGCTCACCAAGCGGCAGCGCAACTAATGAAAAACTGTTTTTT. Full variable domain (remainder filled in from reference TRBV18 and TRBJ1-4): NAGVMQNPRHLVRRRGQEARLRCSPMKGHSHVYWYRQLPEEGLKFMVYLQKENIIDESGMPKERFSAEFPKEGPSILRIQQVVRGDSAAYFCASSPSGSATNEKLFFGSGTQLSVL.